This T cell receptor (beta chain) was captured by sequencing in a study of T-cell reconstitution after alpha-beta-depleted transplantation in children. The sample holds a few counts of this clonotype. Unique molecular identifiers were used in preparing the TCRbeta library. TCRdb itself ran the PCR reads through MiXCR, one entry per CDR3 protein. The sample includes more than 300,000 distinct CDR3 sequences, roughly 17% of them seen just once. Germline values: CDR1 SGHKS, CDR2 YYEKEE (reference sequence). There are 16 residues in the CDR3. V gave up 0 bases and J gave up 5 bases; unmatched junction bases: 9.

Material: PBMCs, mostly from graft donor cells, obtained 360 days after TCRalphabeta/CD19-depleted stem cell transplant. The source is a male patient aged 2-15 years who had a stem cell transplant for acute lymphoblastic leukemia, so the T cells may come from the graft donor. The J gene is TRBJ2-3, the V gene TRBV5-5; TRBD2 agrees at 7 bases. The CDR3 is CASSLAMGGGGDTQYF. The CDR3 DNA reads as TGTGCCAGCAGCTTGGCGATGGGCGGCGGGGGAGATACGCAGTATTTT.